This TCR beta chain was obtained from a study of spatial heterogeneity in lung cancer. For the study at large: PBMC samples from follow-up, where available, were sequenced a median of roughly two years after resection. Study-wide results and caveats: Tumor TCRs that were ubiquitous and expanded showed up in blood more at resection than follow-up.

Noted time point: blood at routine non-recurrence follow-up after resection. Frozen PBMC, nontumor lung or tumor provided whole RNA, which was sequenced unsorted. This clonotype was seen ten or more times. Its antigen is as yet unknown. Every cDNA TCR molecule received its own unique molecular identifier. TCRdb re-analysed the 5' RACE reads in MiXCR, keeping a single row per CDR3 protein. The repertoire holds 50,000 or so distinct CDR3 sequences, 12% seen once, with roughly 32% in the top ten. Germline V lookup: CDR1 MNHEY, CDR2 SVGEGT. The CDR3 covers 14 residues. Trimming pared 0 bases from V and 3 bases from J, leaving 7 bases between.

The chain recombines TRBV6-2 or TRBV6-3 with TRBJ2-3, with D hard to call. The source of this sequence is a male donor with early-stage non-small cell lung cancer. The sequencing here drew on PBMCs, taken at follow-up. The CDR3 bases are TGTGCCAGCAGTTACTCACTGGGAACAGATACGCAGTATTTT. Translating it yields CASSYSLGTDTQYF.